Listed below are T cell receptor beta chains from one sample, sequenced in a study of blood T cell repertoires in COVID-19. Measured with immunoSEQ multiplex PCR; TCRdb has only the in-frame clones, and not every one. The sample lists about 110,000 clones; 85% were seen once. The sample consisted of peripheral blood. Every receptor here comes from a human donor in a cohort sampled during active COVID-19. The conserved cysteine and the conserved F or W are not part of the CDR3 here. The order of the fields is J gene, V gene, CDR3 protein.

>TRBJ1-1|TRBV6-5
ASSYSGTKAEAF
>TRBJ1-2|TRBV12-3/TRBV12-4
ATGVLDYGYT
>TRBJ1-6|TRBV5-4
ASSIGGVMNSPLH
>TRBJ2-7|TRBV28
ASSLPTDLYEQY
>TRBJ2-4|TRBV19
ASSKPQGLAKNIQY
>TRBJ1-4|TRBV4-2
ASSPGYATNEKLF
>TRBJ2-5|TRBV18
ASSPGNRQETQY
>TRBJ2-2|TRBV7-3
ASSLSSGGTGELF
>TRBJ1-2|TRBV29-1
SVGKDSAGEGYT
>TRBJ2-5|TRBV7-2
ASSFLASSSETQY
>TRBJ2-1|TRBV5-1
ASSAGTGGYNEQF
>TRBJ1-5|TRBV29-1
SVEEGRNQPQH
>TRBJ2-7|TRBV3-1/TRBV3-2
ASSQDTSGRGLVY
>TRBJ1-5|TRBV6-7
ASYRNEAEAQPQH
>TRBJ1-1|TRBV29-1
SDRPGGGPEAF
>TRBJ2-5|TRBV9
ASSPDRAQETQY
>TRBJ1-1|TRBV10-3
AITRDRGYTEAF
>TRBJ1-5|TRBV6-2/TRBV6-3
ASSLSTGEQPQH
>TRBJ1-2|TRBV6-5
ASSYWEQGQGYGYT
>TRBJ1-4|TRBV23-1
ASSHPQGWVSEKLF
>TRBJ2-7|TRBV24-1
ATSRQGVEQY
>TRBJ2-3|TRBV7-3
ASSPSGGATDTQY
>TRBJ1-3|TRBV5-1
ASSTGQINGNTIY
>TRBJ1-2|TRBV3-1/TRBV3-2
ASGDRQNPGYT
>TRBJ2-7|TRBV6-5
ASSLIRYEQY
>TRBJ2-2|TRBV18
ASSPAQIANTGELF
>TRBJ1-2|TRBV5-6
ASFQRGAPGNYGYT
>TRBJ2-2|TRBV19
ASSIELAGAGRGELF
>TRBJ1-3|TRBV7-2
ASSSREGAKNTIY
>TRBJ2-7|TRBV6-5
ASRNTGGFYEQY
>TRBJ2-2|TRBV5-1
ASRPGLETGELF
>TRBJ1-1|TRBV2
ASGGVVNTEAF
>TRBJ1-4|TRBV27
ASRRVRDRGSTNEKLF
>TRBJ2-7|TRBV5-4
ASSLDRGIYEQY
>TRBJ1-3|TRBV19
ASRLQGPGNTIY
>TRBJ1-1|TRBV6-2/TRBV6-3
ASSYSKGASEAF
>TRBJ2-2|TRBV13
ASSSGEVANTGELF
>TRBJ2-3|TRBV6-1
ASSEAEGAQGDTQY